The entry below describes one T cell receptor beta chain. Its antigen is currently unknown. Peripheral blood was collected from the related graft donor on the marrow donation day. The source of the sample is a study of T cells after posttransplantation cyclophosphamide. The study, taken as a whole, reports: Donor-recipient repertoire similarity was low at 1-2 months, rising over year one.

This CDR3 is 14 amino acids long. Per the germline V gene, CDR1 is SNHLY and CDR2 is FYNNEI. J gave up 9 bases and V 4 bases, and 6 bases lay outside the gene matches. TCRdb's table, derived via immunoSEQ multiplex PCR, lists solely in-frame clones and lacks some. This table holds about 46,000 clones, 92% found once. The gene calls are TRBV2 and TRBJ2-1; 10 positions agree with TRBD2. The sequenced sample consisted of PBMCs. The clonotype originates from a woman aged 50 to 60 in good health and a related stem cell transplant donor. Here the CDR3 reads CASSVLAGVGEQFF. The DNA for the CDR3 is TGTGCCAGCAGTGTGCTAGCGGGGGTCGGTGAGCAGTTCTTC.